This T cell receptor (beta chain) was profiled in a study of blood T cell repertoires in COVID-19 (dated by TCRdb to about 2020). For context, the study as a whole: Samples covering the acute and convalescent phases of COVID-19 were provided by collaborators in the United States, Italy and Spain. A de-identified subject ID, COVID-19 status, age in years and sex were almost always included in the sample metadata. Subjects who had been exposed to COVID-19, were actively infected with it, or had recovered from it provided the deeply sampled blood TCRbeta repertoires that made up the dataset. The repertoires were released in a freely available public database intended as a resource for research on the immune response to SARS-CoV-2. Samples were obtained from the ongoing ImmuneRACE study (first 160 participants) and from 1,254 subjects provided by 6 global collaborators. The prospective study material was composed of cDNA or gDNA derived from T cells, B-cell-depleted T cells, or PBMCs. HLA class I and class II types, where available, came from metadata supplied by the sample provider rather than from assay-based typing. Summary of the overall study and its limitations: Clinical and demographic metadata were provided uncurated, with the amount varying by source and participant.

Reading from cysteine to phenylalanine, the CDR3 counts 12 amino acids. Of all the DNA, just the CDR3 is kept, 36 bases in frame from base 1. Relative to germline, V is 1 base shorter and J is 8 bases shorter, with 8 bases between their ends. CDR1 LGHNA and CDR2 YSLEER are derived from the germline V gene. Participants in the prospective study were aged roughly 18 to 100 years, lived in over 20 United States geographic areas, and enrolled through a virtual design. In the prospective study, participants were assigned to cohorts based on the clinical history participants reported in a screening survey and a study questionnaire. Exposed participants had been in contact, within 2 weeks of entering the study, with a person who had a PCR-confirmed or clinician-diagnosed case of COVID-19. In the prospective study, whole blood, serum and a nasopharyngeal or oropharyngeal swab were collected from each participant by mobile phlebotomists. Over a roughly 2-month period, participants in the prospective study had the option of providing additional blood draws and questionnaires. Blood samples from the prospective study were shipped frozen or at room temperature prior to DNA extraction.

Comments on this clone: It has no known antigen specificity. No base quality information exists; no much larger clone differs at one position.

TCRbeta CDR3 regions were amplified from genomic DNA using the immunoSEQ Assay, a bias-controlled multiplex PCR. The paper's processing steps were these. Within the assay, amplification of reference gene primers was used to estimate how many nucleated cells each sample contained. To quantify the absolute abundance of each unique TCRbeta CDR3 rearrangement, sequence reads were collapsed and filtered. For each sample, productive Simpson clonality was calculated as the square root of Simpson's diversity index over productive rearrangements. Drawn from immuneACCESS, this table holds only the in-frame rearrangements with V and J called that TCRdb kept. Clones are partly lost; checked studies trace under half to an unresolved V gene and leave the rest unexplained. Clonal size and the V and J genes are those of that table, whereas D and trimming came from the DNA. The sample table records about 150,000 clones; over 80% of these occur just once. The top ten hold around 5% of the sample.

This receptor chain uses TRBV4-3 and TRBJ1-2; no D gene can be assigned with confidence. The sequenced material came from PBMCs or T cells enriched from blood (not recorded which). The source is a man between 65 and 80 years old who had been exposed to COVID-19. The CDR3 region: CASSQGARGYTF. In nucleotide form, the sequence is TGCGCCAGCAGCCAAGGGGCGCGAGGCTACACCTTC.